The rows below give T cell receptor beta chains drawn from one sample of a study of blood T cell repertoires in COVID-19. Clones were read by immunoSEQ multiplex PCR, and TCRdb kept only the in-frame ones, dropping some. The data contain over 250,000 clones, nearly 90% of them singletons. The sequencing input was PBMCs or T cells enriched from blood (not recorded which). The receptor source for this set is a woman in her sixties or seventies who had recovered from COVID-19. Both conserved end residues are part of each CDR3. A row's size may be missing; if present it is once, few, many or a size class.

V: TRBV28; J: TRBJ2-7; size: NA; CDR3: CASMKGESEQYF
V: TRBV28; J: TRBJ1-2; size: NA; CDR3: CASSFPPEAQGYTF
V: TRBV28; J: TRBJ1-1; size: NA; CDR3: CASSAWDRGTEAFF
V: TRBV5-4; J: TRBJ1-6; size: NA; CDR3: CASSRGQGDSPLHF
V: TRBV7-9; J: TRBJ2-3; size: once; CDR3: CASSLGILAGGTDTQYF
V: TRBV14; J: TRBJ2-2; size: NA; CDR3: CASSPRQGSGTGELFF
V: TRBV18; J: TRBJ1-3; size: NA; CDR3: CASSPSSSGNTIYF
V: TRBV30; J: TRBJ1-6; size: few; CDR3: CAWEDRDGGDSPLHF
V: TRBV5-5; J: TRBJ2-2; size: NA; CDR3: CASSLAGQGIGELFF
V: TRBV7-6; J: TRBJ1-4; size: NA; CDR3: CASSLGSPRGEKLFF
V: TRBV7-2; J: TRBJ1-6; size: NA; CDR3: CASSGDWVYNSPLHF
V: TRBV21-1; J: TRBJ2-5; size: once; CDR3: CASSPTGQVTQYF
V: TRBV7-2; J: TRBJ2-5; size: NA; CDR3: CASSLDRVQETQYF
V: TRBV3-1/TRBV3-2; J: TRBJ2-7; size: NA; CDR3: CASSHKTSGIYEQYF
V: TRBV6-5; J: TRBJ2-7; size: NA; CDR3: CATRRTRQGSREQYF
V: TRBV24-1; J: TRBJ2-7; size: NA; CDR3: CAPYESSYEQYF
V: TRBV7-3; J: TRBJ2-2; size: NA; CDR3: CASSFPGTGESTGELFF
V: TRBV28; J: TRBJ2-7; size: NA; CDR3: CASSPIAGGPIEQYF
V: TRBV6-4; J: TRBJ2-1; size: NA; CDR3: CASKRSSGGFSEQFF
V: TRBV5-1; J: TRBJ2-2; size: NA; CDR3: CASMLGQGSTGELFF